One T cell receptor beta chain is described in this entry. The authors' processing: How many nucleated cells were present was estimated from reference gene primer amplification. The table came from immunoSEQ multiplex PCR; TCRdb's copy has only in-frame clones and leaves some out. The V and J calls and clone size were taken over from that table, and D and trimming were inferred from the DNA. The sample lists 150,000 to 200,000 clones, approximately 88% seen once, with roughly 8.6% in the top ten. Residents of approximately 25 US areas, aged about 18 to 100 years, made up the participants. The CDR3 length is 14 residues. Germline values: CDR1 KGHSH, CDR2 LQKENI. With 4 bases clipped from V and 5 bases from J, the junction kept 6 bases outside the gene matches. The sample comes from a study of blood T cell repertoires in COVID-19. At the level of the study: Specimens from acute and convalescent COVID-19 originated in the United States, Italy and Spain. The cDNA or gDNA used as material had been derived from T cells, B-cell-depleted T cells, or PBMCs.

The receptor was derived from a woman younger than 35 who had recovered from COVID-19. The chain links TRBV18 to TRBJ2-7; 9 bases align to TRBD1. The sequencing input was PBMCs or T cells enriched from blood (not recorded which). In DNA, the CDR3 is TGTGCCAGCTCACGGGACAGGGACATCAACGAGCAGTACTTC. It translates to CASSRDRDINEQYF.